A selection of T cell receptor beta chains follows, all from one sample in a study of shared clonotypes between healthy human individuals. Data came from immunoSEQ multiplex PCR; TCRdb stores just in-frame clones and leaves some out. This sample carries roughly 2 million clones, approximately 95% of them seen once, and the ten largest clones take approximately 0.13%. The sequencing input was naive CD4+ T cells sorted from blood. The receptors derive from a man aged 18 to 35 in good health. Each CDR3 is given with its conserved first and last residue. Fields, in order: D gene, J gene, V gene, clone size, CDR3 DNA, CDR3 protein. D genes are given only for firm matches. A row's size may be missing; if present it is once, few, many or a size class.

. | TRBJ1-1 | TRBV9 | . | TGTGCCAGCAGCGTTACACCGTCCATGACTGAAGCTTTCTTT | CASSVTPSMTEAFF
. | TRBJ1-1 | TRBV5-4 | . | TGTGCCAGCAGCTCACAGCAGATGAACACTGAAGCTTTCTTT | CASSSQQMNTEAFF
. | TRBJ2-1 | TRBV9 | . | TGTGCCAGCAGCCCCCGGGGTCGACAGGGAGGATCCTACAATGAGCAGTTCTTC | CASSPRGRQGGSYNEQFF
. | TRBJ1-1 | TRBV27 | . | TGTGCCAGCAGCCTTAAGAAAACCGGGACGGTAGAAGCTTTCTTT | CASSLKKTGTVEAFF
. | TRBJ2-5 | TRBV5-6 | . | TGTGCCAGCAGCTTGCGCAGGCGAGCAGAGACCCAGTACTTC | CASSLRRRAETQYF
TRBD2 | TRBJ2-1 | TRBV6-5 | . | TGTGCCAGCAGTCCTAGCGGGGGGGCCTACGGTGAGCAGTTCTTC | CASSPSGGAYGEQFF
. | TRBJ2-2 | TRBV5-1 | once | TGCGCCAGCAGCTTGGGGTTCGGGGGCGCAGAAACCGGGGAGCTGTTTTTT | CASSLGFGGAETGELFF
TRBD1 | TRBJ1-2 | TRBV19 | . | TGTGCCAGTCGTAGGGACAGGGGGCGAGATGGCTACACCTTC | CASRRDRGRDGYTF
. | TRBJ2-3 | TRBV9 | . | TGTGCCAGCAGCCTAGGAGGGGTCGTCACAGATACGCAGTATTTT | CASSLGGVVTDTQYF
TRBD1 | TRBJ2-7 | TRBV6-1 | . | TGTGCCAGCAGGGTCCCGGGACAGGGGACCTACGAGCAGTACTTC | CASRVPGQGTYEQYF